Shown below are 27 T cell receptor beta chains from a single sample sequenced in a study of metastatic and nonmetastatic thyroid tumors. MiXCR re-clonotyped the PCR reads for TCRdb. The sample records just over 40,000 clones, approximately 10% being singletons. Thyroid surgery took place with no prior treatment in any patient. The specimen was blood. These receptors all stem from a female donor with papillary thyroid cancer or a benign thyroid nodule (not recorded which). Some clones in this sample may be carry-over from other donors' samples.

This clone showed up many times. This chain joins TRBV20-1 and TRBJ2-2; 10 bases align to TRBD2. Germline assignment: CDR1 DFQATT and CDR2 SNEGSKA (reference sequence). The CDR3 contains 17 residues. The V and J ends lost 0 bases and 6 bases, in that order; junction bases with no gene match: 10. CDR3 amino acids: CSARDSASGSLAGELFF. The CDR3 region has the DNA TGCAGTGCTAGAGATTCGGCTAGCGGGAGTCTGGCCGGGGAGCTGTTTTTT.

This clone has at least ten counts. The chain links TRBV30 to TRBJ2-1, with D unresolved. V was shortened by 7 bases and J by 8 bases, with 15 bases between the two germline ends. Germline V gene lookup returns CDR1 GTSNPN and CDR2 SVGIG (reference sequence). The CDR3 length is 12 residues. The CDR3 protein is CASRAERDEQFF. CDR3 DNA sequence: TGTGCCTCTAGGGCGGAGCGCGATGAGCAGTTCTTC.

The chain has TRBV6-5 and TRBJ1-2; 7 positions agree with TRBD1. With V trimmed by 2 bases and J by 6 bases, 6 bases remained unmatched. The CDR3 is 14 amino acids. Germline lookup yields CDR1 MNHEY and CDR2 SVGAGI. The CDR3 DNA sequence: TGTGCCAGCAGTTACACCACAGGGGTGGATGGCTACACCTTC. Its protein product is CASSYTTGVDGYTF.

This clone has ten or more counts. The chain is built from TRBV18 and TRBJ1-1, with 9 positions matching TRBD1. Germline V gene sequence: CDR1 KGHSH, CDR2 LQKENI. The CDR3 consists of 15 residues. Trimming cost V 2 bases and J 3 bases; bases outside gene matches: 4. CDR3 bases: TGTGCCAGCTCACCAGGGACAGGGATTTACACTGAAGCTTTCTTT. Protein product: CASSPGTGIYTEAFF.

A remark on this clone: Being one base from a much bigger clone, this may be a read error. This sample also contains other DNA sequences that code for the same CDR3. V usage is TRBV5-1 and J usage is TRBJ2-5; 8 bases align to TRBD1. The CDR3 sequence is 15 residues long. With V trimmed by 5 bases and J by 3 bases, 9 bases remained unmatched. Germline CDR1 reads SGHRS; CDR2 reads YFSETQ. CDR3 sequence (DNA): TGCGCCAGCAGAAACCAGGGGGCAGGGGAAGAGACCCAGTACTTC. Protein: CASRNQGAGEETQYF.

The table lists this clone with many counts. The CDR3 nucleotides are TGTGCCAGCAGTGAAGCGGGAGTGGAAGAGACCCAGTACTTC. This encodes CASSEAGVEETQYF. The genes are TRBV28 and TRBJ2-5; 8 bases align to TRBD2. Germline trimming cut 5 bases from V and 3 bases from J; bases unmatched to any gene: 5. This CDR3 has 14 residues. Germline loops: CDR1 MDHEN, CDR2 SYDVKM.

This clone showed up many times. The chain has TRBV19 and TRBJ2-7; D remains unclear. Germline-derived CDR1 and CDR2 are LNHDA and SQIVND (reference sequence). The CDR3 has 14 amino acids. Deletions cut 0 bases from V and 5 bases from J, with 11 bases between. CDR3 nucleotides: TGTGCCAGTAGTATAGATGGTTGGCAAGACGAGCAGTACTTC. It yields the protein CASSIDGWQDEQYF. Full variable domain (remainder filled in from reference TRBV19 and TRBJ2-7): DGGITQSPKYLFRKEGQNVTLSCEQNLNHDAMYWYRQDPGQGLRLIYYSQIVNDFQKGDIAEGYSVSREKKESFPLTVTSAQKNPTAFYLCASSIDGWQDEQYFGPGTRLTVT.

As regards this clone: A read error is possible here, since a much larger clone lies one base away. Within the sample, other DNA sequences also encode this same CDR3. The gene calls are TRBV27 and TRBJ2-3; 8 bases map to TRBD1. The germline V gene encodes CDR1 MNHEY and CDR2 SMNVEV (reference sequence). The CDR3 consists of 15 residues. The ends lost 2 bases at V and 4 bases at J; junction bases unmatched: 5. DNA of the CDR3: TGTGCCAGCAGTTTAACAGGGGGTAGCCCAGATACGCAGTATTTT. This gives the protein CASSLTGGSPDTQYF.

This clone was recorded at least ten times. The V call is TRBV20-1, the J call TRBJ2-1; 10 nucleotides agree with TRBD2. This CDR3 comprises 15 residues. Per germline, CDR1 DFQATT and CDR2 SNEGSKA (reference sequence). The V and J ends lost 4 bases and 3 bases, in that order; junction bases with no gene match: 6. As DNA, the CDR3 is TGCAGTGCTATTACAGCGGGAGGGAGCTACAATGAGCAGTTCTTC. Amino acids: CSAITAGGSYNEQFF.

This clone was detected ten times or more. The chain has TRBV20-1 and TRBJ1-1, with a weak D call TRBD1 (5 bases). V shed 1 base and J shed 4 bases, with 16 bases lying between them. The CDR3 is 15 amino acids. CDR1 is DFQATT, CDR2 SNEGSKA, per germline (reference sequence). The chain's CDR3 is CSARGFGTGLTEAFF. In nucleotides, the CDR3 is TGCAGTGCTAGAGGTTTCGGGACCGGCCTCACTGAAGCTTTCTTT.

This clone was recorded many times. One end of the junction varies from germline; a read error may be responsible. The chain combines TRBV7-3 with TRBJ2-1, with 8 bases fitting TRBD1. Germline assignment: CDR1 SGHTA and CDR2 FQGTGA. This CDR3 is 16 amino acids long. CDR3 loop: CASSPGQGRSYSEQFF. The CDR3 DNA sequence: TGTGCCAGCAGTCCCGGACAGGGACGCTCCTACAGTGAGCAGTTCTTC.

This clone was seen ten or more times. The rearrangement uses TRBV7-6 and TRBJ2-5, with 13 bases that match TRBD2. Germline V lookup: CDR1 SGHVS, CDR2 FNYEAQ. The trim removed 1 base at V and 4 bases at J, leaving 12 bases unmatched. This CDR3 spans 19 amino acids. CDR3 nucleotide sequence: TGTGCCAGCAGCTTAGGGTGGACTAGCGGGAGAGGGTTGTCAGAGACCCAGTACTTC. As protein: CASSLGWTSGRGLSETQYF.

In its sample, this clone was seen many times. The chain employs TRBV10-2 and TRBJ2-1; D perhaps matches TRBD2 (6 bases). V dropped 10 bases and J dropped 9 bases, with 19 bases sitting between them. Germline V gives CDR1 WSHSY, CDR2 SAAADI. The CDR3 extends over 13 amino acids. The CDR3 bases are TGCGCCACCGAGGACTCCTCGGAGGGTGAGCAGTTCTTC. Translated: CATEDSSEGEQFF.

This clone was counted many times. The chain has TRBV12-3 or TRBV12-4 and TRBJ2-5, with 13 bases identical to TRBD2. CDR3 length: 16 residues. With 7 bases clipped from V and 1 base from J, the junction kept 6 bases outside the gene matches. The CDR3: CASTRGTSGTQETQYF. In DNA form, the CDR3 reads TGTGCCAGCACCCGAGGGACTAGCGGGACCCAAGAGACCCAGTACTTC.

This clone came up many times. The chain carries TRBV6-1 and TRBJ1-1, with D possibly being TRBD1 (5 bases). There are 16 residues in the CDR3. Between the trimmed V and J ends, which lost 6 bases and 0 bases, there was a span of 17 bases. The V gene's germline CDR1 is MNHNS and CDR2 SASEGT. The CDR3 nucleotides read TGTGCCAGCAGACTCCGGCAGGGACCCATGAACACTGAAGCTTTCTTT. This translates into CASRLRQGPMNTEAFF.

This clone was picked up many times. This chain uses TRBV15 with TRBJ2-2, with TRBD2 matching 7 bases. The CDR3 length is 16 residues. In germline, CDR1 is LNHNV, CDR2 YYDKDF (reference sequence). Trimming cost V 1 base and J 2 bases; bases outside gene matches: 4. Written as DNA, the CDR3 is TGTGCCACCAGCAGAGTCGGGGGGACTAACACCGGGGAGCTGTTTTTT. Its protein is CATSRVGGTNTGELFF.

This clone was picked up many times. J is TRBJ1-2 and V is TRBV5-1, with D possibly matching TRBD1 (5 bases). Germline assignment: CDR1 SGHRS and CDR2 YFSETQ. CDR3 size: 13 residues. Trimming removed 0 bases at V and 4 bases at J, with 7 bases between. The CDR3 here is CASSLDGAYGYTF. CDR3 DNA: TGCGCCAGCAGCTTGGATGGGGCCTATGGCTACACCTTC.

This clone came up many times. The chain joins TRBV19 to TRBJ1-4; D ambiguous. The CDR3 length is 14 residues. The V end lost 4 bases, the J end lost 4 bases, and 10 bases lay between the germline ends. Germline V gene lookup returns CDR1 LNHDA and CDR2 SQIVND (reference sequence). The CDR3 reads CASSTGRLNEKLFF. DNA of the CDR3: TGTGCCAGTAGTACCGGACGGCTTAATGAAAAACTGTTTTTT.

A few counts support this clone. The junction departs from germline at one end; a sequencing error may be responsible. The V gene is TRBV12-3 or TRBV12-4, the J gene TRBJ2-7, with D perhaps matching TRBD1 (6 bases). The CDR3 has 13 residues. The CDR3 DNA reads as TGTGCCAGCAGACGTGGACAGAGCTACGAGCATTACTTC. It specifies CASRRGQSYEHYF.

This clone was counted at least ten times. The genes are TRBV19 and TRBJ2-2, with D unclear. CDR1 and CDR2 (germline): LNHDA, SQIVND (reference sequence). The CDR3 is made up of 13 amino acids. V was cut by 5 bases and J by 3 bases, with 7 bases left in between. The CDR3 DNA is TGTGCCAGTAGTCCATGGGACACCGGGGAGCTGTTTTTT. Protein product: CASSPWDTGELFF.

This clone was picked up many times. One end of the junction varies from germline; a read error may be responsible. CDR3 DNA: TGCGCCAGCAGCTTGGGGCCGGGGGAGGACCCCTTATCATTC. Its translation is CASSLGPGEDPLSF. J is TRBJ2-1 and V is TRBV5-1; a weak D match, TRBD2 (6 bases). The CDR3 covers 14 residues. From germline, CDR1 is SGHRS and CDR2 YFSETQ.

This clone occurred many times. The chain joins TRBV28 to TRBJ2-2; 10 nucleotides align to TRBD1. V dropped 6 bases and J dropped 1; count of bases not matched to a gene: 2. The CDR3 loop spans 15 amino acids. Looked up from germline, CDR1 is MDHEN and CDR2 is SYDVKM. CDR3 sequence: CASRRDRGNTGELFF. The CDR3 region has the DNA TGTGCCAGCAGACGGGACAGGGGGAACACCGGGGAGCTGTTTTTT.

This clone was recorded many times. V usage is TRBV10-2 and J usage is TRBJ2-7, with D perhaps being TRBD1 or TRBD2 (5 bases each). V was pared by 0 bases and J by 8 bases, with 14 bases between. CDR1 is WSHSY, CDR2 SAAADI, per germline. This CDR3 contains 14 residues. The CDR3 DNA sequence: TGCGCCAGCAGTGAGTCCGGGGACCCCAGGCAGCAGTACTTC. Protein sequence: CASSESGDPRQQYF.

The table lists this clone with many counts. The chain carries TRBV29-1 and TRBJ1-1; D is ambiguous. Germline V CDR1 and CDR2: SQVTM, ANQGSEA. This CDR3 contains 10 residues. V lost 6 bases, J lost 1 base, and 3 bases lay in between. CDR3 in amino acids: CSVENTEAFF. CDR3 nucleotides: TGCAGCGTGGAGAACACTGAAGCTTTCTTT.

The gene calls are TRBV18 and TRBJ2-6; 7 bases are a match to TRBD1. The CDR3 is made up of 16 amino acids. The V gene's germline CDR1 is KGHSH and CDR2 LQKENI. The V and J ends lost 4 bases and 2 bases, in that order; junction bases with no gene match: 5. In DNA form, the CDR3 reads TGTGCCAGCTCACGGACAGGTCCCCCTGGGGCCAACGTCCTGACTTTC. Translating gives CASSRTGPPGANVLTF.

This clone was counted ten times or more. The chain carries TRBV20-1 and TRBJ1-1, with unresolved D. The germline gives CDR1 DFQATT, CDR2 SNEGSKA (reference sequence). With 1 base removed from V and 0 bases from J, the gap between germline ends came to 3 bases. The CDR3 totals 12 residues. CDR3 residues: CSARAMNTEAFF. The CDR3 DNA sequence: TGCAGTGCTAGAGCAATGAACACTGAAGCTTTCTTT.

The chain has TRBV5-5 and TRBJ2-7; 7 bases agree with TRBD1. Unmatched junction bases numbered 7, after V lost 4 bases and J lost 6 bases. The germline V gene encodes CDR1 SGHKS and CDR2 YYEKEE (reference sequence). The CDR3 contains 13 residues. The CDR3 spells CASSAQQGSEQYF. In DNA form, the CDR3 reads TGTGCCAGCAGCGCCCAACAGGGGAGCGAGCAGTACTTC.